The sequence of this TCR beta chain was determined in a study of T-cell reconstitution after alpha-beta-depleted transplantation in children. It was with unique molecular identifiers that the TCRbeta library was prepared. MiXCR was run by TCRdb on the PCR reads, yielding one entry per CDR3 protein. The sample carries some 500,000 distinct CDR3 sequences, around 19% recorded once. This clonotype originated in a human donor who donated a stem cell graft to a child with acute lymphoblastic leukemia. Material: PBMCs from the stem cell graft donor, obtained from the stem cell graft.

The CDR3 protein is CASSWGGTTDTQYF. CDR3 DNA: TGCGCCAGCAGCTGGGGCGGAACCACAGATACGCAGTATTTT. V gene TRBV5-1 combines with J gene TRBJ2-3; TRBD1 might be the D (5 bases). CDR1 SGHRS and CDR2 YFSETQ come from the germline V gene. The length of the CDR3 is 14 residues. V lost 3 bases and J 2 bases, leaving 10 bases between the germline ends.